This is a list of T cell receptor beta chains from one sample in a study of T cells after yellow fever vaccination. TCRdb recomputed calls from the 5' RACE reads with MiXCR, one row per CDR3 protein. The sample lists a few hundred thousand distinct CDR3 sequences; about 15% were seen once. The sample here was PBMCs, taken 5 days after the first yellow fever vaccination. The receptors were gathered from a man younger than 35 who received the YFV17D yellow fever vaccine. Both conserved end residues are part of each CDR3. The order of the fields is J gene, V gene, CDR3 protein.

J gene: TRBJ2-3; V gene: TRBV2; CDR3 protein: CARRGDNPSTDTQYF
J gene: TRBJ2-2; V gene: TRBV4-2; CDR3 protein: CASSPTRGGDFTGELFF
J gene: TRBJ2-1; V gene: TRBV12-3/TRBV12-4; CDR3 protein: CASSLSGSGPYNEQFF
J gene: TRBJ1-1; V gene: TRBV20-1; CDR3 protein: CSASSGGNTEAFF
J gene: TRBJ2-3; V gene: TRBV2; CDR3 protein: CASSESGPTQYF
J gene: TRBJ1-1; V gene: TRBV6-4; CDR3 protein: CASRRQGLNTEAFF
J gene: TRBJ2-3; V gene: TRBV5-1; CDR3 protein: CASSEAISDTQYF
J gene: TRBJ1-3; V gene: TRBV29-1; CDR3 protein: CSVELQGAGNTIYF
J gene: TRBJ2-2; V gene: TRBV7-2; CDR3 protein: CASSSAMGLNTGELFF
J gene: TRBJ2-2; V gene: TRBV7-7; CDR3 protein: CASSLLGFAGNTGELFF
J gene: TRBJ1-4; V gene: TRBV15; CDR3 protein: CATSFGQGVVDGEKLFF
J gene: TRBJ1-1; V gene: TRBV7-2; CDR3 protein: CASSLAGLSFF
J gene: TRBJ1-2; V gene: TRBV28; CDR3 protein: CASSRVPGRLNYGYTF
J gene: TRBJ1-4; V gene: TRBV3-1; CDR3 protein: CASRRGQSNEKLFF
J gene: TRBJ1-2; V gene: TRBV12-3/TRBV12-4; CDR3 protein: CASRTGAPDGYTF
J gene: TRBJ2-1; V gene: TRBV29-1; CDR3 protein: CSVEGDRGELNEQFF
J gene: TRBJ1-5; V gene: TRBV28; CDR3 protein: CASSLRTVGQPQHF
J gene: TRBJ1-3; V gene: TRBV20-1; CDR3 protein: CSATSPQYTIYF
J gene: TRBJ2-1; V gene: TRBV19; CDR3 protein: CASTDRVLNEQFF
J gene: TRBJ2-3; V gene: TRBV7-9; CDR3 protein: CASSPPPGQGVDTQYF
J gene: TRBJ2-3; V gene: TRBV5-1; CDR3 protein: CASSRGTSTDTQYF
J gene: TRBJ1-5; V gene: TRBV2; CDR3 protein: CASRGRGQPQHF
J gene: TRBJ2-3; V gene: TRBV6-1; CDR3 protein: CASRPLAGVSLGTDTQYF
J gene: TRBJ2-5; V gene: TRBV10-1; CDR3 protein: CASSRQGSFPETQYF
J gene: TRBJ2-1; V gene: TRBV4-2; CDR3 protein: CASSQAGRGLGEQFF
J gene: TRBJ1-2; V gene: TRBV5-1; CDR3 protein: CASRPGTELYGYTF
J gene: TRBJ1-1; V gene: TRBV4-3; CDR3 protein: CASSQVRGAATEAFF
J gene: TRBJ1-5; V gene: TRBV6-2/TRBV6-3; CDR3 protein: CASSYPIGGPDNQPQHF
J gene: TRBJ1-5; V gene: TRBV4-3; CDR3 protein: CASSQVQGYQPQHF
J gene: TRBJ1-4; V gene: TRBV20-1; CDR3 protein: CSATVRRDWAEKLFF
J gene: TRBJ1-4; V gene: TRBV12-3/TRBV12-4; CDR3 protein: CASSSRTVNEKLFF
J gene: TRBJ2-2; V gene: TRBV10-2; CDR3 protein: CASRSSGGRTNTGELFF
J gene: TRBJ1-1; V gene: TRBV5-1; CDR3 protein: CASSLVQANTEAFF
J gene: TRBJ2-2; V gene: TRBV6-5; CDR3 protein: CASSFFGFLTGELFF
J gene: TRBJ1-2; V gene: TRBV9; CDR3 protein: CASSAGGLSYGYTF
J gene: TRBJ1-1; V gene: TRBV7-9; CDR3 protein: CASSFTGDPRYTEAFF
J gene: TRBJ1-1; V gene: TRBV6-1; CDR3 protein: CASTDGGRTEAFF
J gene: TRBJ1-4; V gene: TRBV7-2; CDR3 protein: CDSSEDSQTAEKLFF
J gene: TRBJ1-1; V gene: TRBV20-1; CDR3 protein: CSAASGGSVNTEAFF
J gene: TRBJ1-1; V gene: TRBV10-3; CDR3 protein: CAISWDRRDTEAFF
J gene: TRBJ1-1; V gene: TRBV5-6; CDR3 protein: CASSLGGRSTEAFF
J gene: TRBJ2-1; V gene: TRBV15; CDR3 protein: CATSRDSPGLVNEQFF
J gene: TRBJ1-1; V gene: TRBV7-3; CDR3 protein: CASSSSTKTEAFF
J gene: TRBJ1-6; V gene: TRBV10-3; CDR3 protein: CAISESARGVSPLHF
J gene: TRBJ1-1; V gene: TRBV29-1; CDR3 protein: CSVVPNVNTEAFF
J gene: TRBJ1-2; V gene: TRBV7-9; CDR3 protein: CASSSINRGIGNGYTF
J gene: TRBJ1-6; V gene: TRBV18; CDR3 protein: CASSPRLAVGGNSPLHF
J gene: TRBJ1-1; V gene: TRBV13; CDR3 protein: CASSLGDAFF
J gene: TRBJ2-7; V gene: TRBV6-6; CDR3 protein: CASRQQATYEQYF
J gene: TRBJ2-4; V gene: TRBV20-1; CDR3 protein: CSAKTGADIQYF
J gene: TRBJ2-5; V gene: TRBV7-9; CDR3 protein: CASSFEPWGTQYF
J gene: TRBJ1-6; V gene: TRBV5-1; CDR3 protein: CASSVGGDRGRSPLHF
J gene: TRBJ2-3; V gene: TRBV6-2/TRBV6-3; CDR3 protein: CASSATGLVPDTQYF
J gene: TRBJ2-3; V gene: TRBV6-1; CDR3 protein: CASREGARTDTQYF
J gene: TRBJ1-3; V gene: TRBV12-3/TRBV12-4; CDR3 protein: CASSQTGAGNTIYF